These 16 T cell receptor beta chains came from one sample sequenced in a study of cytomegalovirus exposure and HLA in healthy donors. The table came from immunoSEQ multiplex PCR; TCRdb's copy has only in-frame clones and leaves some out. The profile shows 100,000 to 150,000 clones, roughly 94% of them singletons. Input material: PBMCs. The source of these receptors is a young woman in good health and CMV-seronegative.

This chain connects TRBV5-4 to TRBJ1-1; D gene uncertain. The V and J ends lost 4 bases and 0 bases respectively, with 10 bases between them. CDR1 and CDR2 from the germline V gene are SGHNT and YYREEE (reference sequence). CDR3 length: 14 residues. The CDR3 loop is CASSRPSMNTEAFF. The CDR3 DNA follows: TGTGCCAGCAGCCGTCCCAGTATGAACACTGAAGCTTTCTTT.

V usage is TRBV7-9 and J usage is TRBJ2-7; no firm D call. Germline CDR1 is SEHNR and CDR2 is FQNEAQ (reference sequence). The CDR3 covers 15 residues. Trimming pared 5 bases from V and 5 bases from J, leaving 19 bases between. The CDR3 sequence is CASSPKAPRVDEQYF. In DNA form, the CDR3 reads TGTGCCAGCAGCCCTAAGGCACCCCGGGTCGACGAGCAGTACTTC.

V and J are TRBV9 and TRBJ2-5, with 10 bases matching TRBD1. V lost 3 bases and J lost 5; bases outside the gene matches: 10. The germline gives CDR1 SGDLS, CDR2 YYNGEE. This CDR3 comprises 16 residues. CDR3 in DNA: TGTGCCAGCAGCGCTTACGCCGGGACAGGGGCTGAGACCCAGTACTTC. Amino acid sequence: CASSAYAGTGAETQYF.

The chain is built from TRBV6-6 and TRBJ2-7; 7 bases are a match to TRBD2. V lost 8 bases to trimming and J lost 2 bases; unmatched junction nucleotides: 0. The germline V gene has CDR1 MNHNY and CDR2 SVGAGI (reference sequence). The CDR3 extends over 11 amino acids. Here the CDR3 reads CASGLAYEQYF. The CDR3 bases are TGTGCCAGCGGACTAGCCTACGAGCAGTACTTC.

Turning to this clone: Other DNA sequences within the sample encode an identical CDR3. This CDR3 is CASSLRQGTDTQYF. The CDR3 DNA reads as TGCGCCAGCAGCCTACGACAGGGTACAGATACGCAGTATTTT. The rearrangement joins TRBV5-1 to TRBJ2-3; 7 bases agree with TRBD1. The germline V gene encodes CDR1 SGHRS and CDR2 YFSETQ. The CDR3 spans 14 residues. The V and J ends lost 4 bases and 3 bases, in that order; junction bases with no gene match: 5.

This clone showed up just once. The rearrangement uses TRBV18 and TRBJ2-3, with a weak D call TRBD2 (5 bases). With 3 bases removed from V and 6 bases from J, the gap between germline ends came to 13 bases. Germline CDR1 KGHSH, CDR2 LQKENI. CDR3 length: 14 amino acids. CDR3 amino acids: CASSPGNVPDTQYF. The CDR3 DNA is TGTGCCAGCTCACCCGGGAATGTGCCGGATACGCAGTATTTT.

The rearrangement joins TRBV19 to TRBJ2-7; the match to TRBD1 covers 8 bases. Losses at the gene ends were 8 bases for V and 4 bases for J; bases not matched to a gene: 7. The CDR3 runs 13 residues. Germline CDR1 and CDR2: LNHDA and SQIVND (reference sequence). The DNA of the CDR3 is TGTGCCAGTTCTAGGACAGGGCTTTACGAGCAGTACTTC. Protein sequence: CASSRTGLYEQYF.

The CDR3 reads CASSLGQLETQYF. As DNA, the CDR3 is TGTGCCAGCAGCCTCGGACAGCTAGAGACCCAGTACTTC. The chain carries TRBV13 and TRBJ2-5; perhaps TRBD1 as D (6 bases). The V gene's germline CDR1 is PRHDT and CDR2 FYEKMQ (reference sequence). The V end was cut by 5 bases, the J end by 4 bases, with 11 bases between. The CDR3 consists of 13 residues.

The chain joins TRBV15 to TRBJ2-7, with 8 bases lining up with TRBD2. Trimming at V came to 5 bases and at J to 1 base, leaving 4 bases not matched to a gene. The germline CDR1 and CDR2 sequences are LNHNV and YYDKDF (reference sequence). The CDR3 sequence is 14 residues long. CDR3 nucleotides: TGTGCCACCAGCCGGGAGGGGACTTCCTACGAGCAGTACTTC. This encodes CATSREGTSYEQYF. The full variable domain, in which reference TRBV15 and TRBJ2-7 provide the parts outside the CDR3, is DAMVIQNPRYQVTQFGKPVTLSCSQTLNHNVMYWYQQKSSQAPKLLFHYYDKDFNNEADTPDNFQSRRPNTSFCFLDIRSPGLGDTAMYLCATSREGTSYEQYFGPGTRLTVT.

V usage is TRBV10-3 and J usage is TRBJ2-3; possibly TRBD2 for D (5 bases). The CDR3 is made up of 14 amino acids. The germline V and J ends were trimmed by 4 bases and 1 base, with 9 bases remaining between them. The germline gives CDR1 ENHRY, CDR2 SYGVKD. The CDR3 loop is CAISVSSGTDTQYF. The CDR3 nucleotides read TGTGCCATCAGTGTGAGTAGCGGCACAGATACGCAGTATTTT.

The chain combines TRBV27 with TRBJ2-7; 8 bases fit TRBD1. J lost 0 bases, V lost 5 bases, and 6 bases had no gene match. Looked up from germline, CDR1 is MNHEY and CDR2 is SMNVEV (reference sequence). The CDR3 has 15 amino acids. This CDR3 reads CASSTGGSSSYEQYF. The CDR3 DNA reads as TGTGCCAGCAGTACAGGGGGTTCAAGCTCCTACGAGCAGTACTTC.

The chain joins TRBV6-5 to TRBJ1-2, with no clear D. CDR3 size: 12 residues. Germline values: CDR1 MNHEY, CDR2 SVGAGI. Trimming took off 6 bases at V and 8 bases at J, with 13 bases between the two ends. The CDR3 DNA follows: TGTGCCAGCAGCGACGGGGTAGGCGGCTACACCTTC. It translates to CASSDGVGGYTF.

The chain couples TRBV5-6 to TRBJ2-7; 10 positions agree with TRBD1. The CDR3 loop spans 15 amino acids. The V gene end was trimmed by 5 bases and the J gene end by 2 bases; junction bases not matched to a gene: 7. Germline CDR1 reads SGHDT; CDR2 reads YYEEEE. Here the CDR3 DNA reads TGTGCCAGCAGAGAGGGGGGGACAGGGGCCTACGAGCAGTACTTC. Translation gives CASREGGTGAYEQYF.

V usage is TRBV7-2 and J usage is TRBJ2-3; 10 bases are shared with TRBD2. The CDR3 extends over 17 amino acids. Germline CDR1 is SGHTA and CDR2 is FQGNSA. V was pared by 3 bases and J by 5 bases, with 11 bases of the junction left unmatched. As DNA, the CDR3 is TGTGCCAGCAGCTTTTCCGCGAGCGGGGGGGCGGAAGATACGCAGTATTTT. This gives the protein CASSFSASGGAEDTQYF.

For the CDR3, the DNA is TGTGCCAGTGACCCGGGAGTAAGCAATCAGCCCCAGCATTTT. Translation gives CASDPGVSNQPQHF. The V and J genes are TRBV19 and TRBJ1-5; no clear D gene. V shed 8 bases and J shed 1 base, with 12 bases lying between them. This CDR3 contains 14 residues. Per germline, CDR1 LNHDA and CDR2 SQIVND (reference sequence).

This chain joins TRBV30 and TRBJ1-2; D is possibly TRBD1 (5 bases). This CDR3 is built from 15 residues. The ends were cut back, 5 bases at V and 2 bases at J, with 18 bases in the middle. The germline V gene encodes CDR1 GTSNPN and CDR2 SVGIG (reference sequence). CDR3 in amino acids: CAWRHDSELNYGYTF. The CDR3 nucleotides are TGTGCCTGGCGCCACGACAGCGAGCTCAACTATGGCTACACCTTC.